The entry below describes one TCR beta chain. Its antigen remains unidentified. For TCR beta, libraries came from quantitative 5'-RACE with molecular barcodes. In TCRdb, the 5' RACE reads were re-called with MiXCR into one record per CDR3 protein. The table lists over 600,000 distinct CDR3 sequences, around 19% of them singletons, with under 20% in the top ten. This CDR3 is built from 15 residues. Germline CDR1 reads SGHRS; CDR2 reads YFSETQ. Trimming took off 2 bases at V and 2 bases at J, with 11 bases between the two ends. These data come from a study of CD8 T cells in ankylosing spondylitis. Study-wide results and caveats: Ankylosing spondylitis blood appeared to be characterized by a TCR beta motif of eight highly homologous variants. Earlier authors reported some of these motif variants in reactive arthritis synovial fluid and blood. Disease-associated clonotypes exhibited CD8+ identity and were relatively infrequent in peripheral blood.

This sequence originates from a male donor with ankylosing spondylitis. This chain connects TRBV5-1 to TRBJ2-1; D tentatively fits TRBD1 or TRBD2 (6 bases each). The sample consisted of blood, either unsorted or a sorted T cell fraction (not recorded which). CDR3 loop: CASSFAGEAYNEQFF. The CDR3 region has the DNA TGCGCCAGCAGCTTTGCAGGGGAGGCCTACAATGAGCAGTTCTTC.